The 8 T cell receptor beta chains presented below share a single source sample, sequenced in a study of blood T cell repertoires in COVID-19. Method: immunoSEQ multiplex PCR; TCRdb's copy keeps in-frame clones and lacks some. Of more than 250,000 clones detected, around 90% appear once; the ten largest clones hold less than 2%. Material for sequencing was PBMCs or T cells enriched from blood (not recorded which). The receptors stem from a woman aged 18-29 years with acute COVID-19.

This rearrangement joins TRBV5-5 to TRBJ2-1; weak D call: TRBD1 (5 bases). The V gene lost 0 bases and the J gene lost 0 bases, with 10 bases spanning the gap. The CDR3 consists of 16 residues. Germline values: CDR1 SGHKS, CDR2 YYEKEE (reference sequence). The CDR3 DNA follows: TGTGCCAGCAGCTTGGCCGGGCAGGGCTCCTACAATGAGCAGTTCTTC. Protein product: CASSLAGQGSYNEQFF.

CDR3 in amino acids: CASSLDRAGEETQYF. DNA of the CDR3: TGTGCCAGCAGCTTAGATCGGGCAGGGGAAGAGACCCAGTACTTC. The chain is built from TRBV7-2 and TRBJ2-5; possible D gene TRBD1, 6 bases. From germline, CDR1 is SGHTA and CDR2 FQGNSA. CDR3 length: 15 amino acids. Trimming removed 1 base from V and 3 bases from J, with 12 bases in between.

The genes are TRBV5-1 and TRBJ1-1; weak D call: TRBD1 (6 bases). CDR3 length: 16 residues. Deletions cut 0 bases from V and 0 bases from J, with 12 bases between. Per the germline V gene, CDR1 is SGHRS and CDR2 is YFSETQ. The CDR3 DNA reads as TGCGCCAGCAGCTTGGATTATACAGGGCTGAACACTGAAGCTTTCTTT. Encoded protein: CASSLDYTGLNTEAFF.

The genes are TRBV5-4 and TRBJ2-7; 8 positions agree with TRBD2. Losses at the gene ends were 0 bases for V and 1 base for J; bases not matched to a gene: 6. The CDR3 runs to 16 residues. In germline, CDR1 is SGHNT, CDR2 YYREEE (reference sequence). CDR3 region: CASSLVPGGPSYEQYF. DNA of the CDR3: TGTGCCAGCAGCTTGGTTCCGGGAGGGCCGTCCTACGAGCAGTACTTC.

This chain uses TRBV19 with TRBJ1-1, with D unresolved. The CDR3 consists of 14 residues. Germline V lookup: CDR1 LNHDA, CDR2 SQIVND (reference sequence). The V end lost 5 bases, the J end lost 7 bases, and 17 bases lay between the germline ends. The CDR3 DNA reads TGTGCCAGTAGTTACCTGGCCAGGCGGGATGAAGCTTTCTTT. This encodes CASSYLARRDEAFF. Full variable domain (rest looked up from reference TRBV19 and TRBJ1-1): DGGITQSPKYLFRKEGQNVTLSCEQNLNHDAMYWYRQDPGQGLRLIYYSQIVNDFQKGDIAEGYSVSREKKESFPLTVTSAQKNPTAFYLCASSYLARRDEAFFGQGTRLTVV.

The chain has TRBV6-5 and TRBJ1-1; 8 bases fit TRBD1. The CDR3 consists of 15 residues. The junction had 8 bases not matched to a gene; V was cut back by 6 bases and J by 2 bases. Germline V lookup: CDR1 MNHEY, CDR2 SVGAGI. The chain's CDR3 is CASRDWTGPNTEAFF. CDR3 nucleotides: TGTGCCAGCAGGGATTGGACAGGGCCCAACACTGAAGCTTTCTTT.

V is TRBV5-4 and J is TRBJ2-1; 7 positions match TRBD2. Germline-derived CDR1 and CDR2 are SGHNT and YYREEE (reference sequence). The J segment lost 5 bases and the V segment lost 4 bases, leaving 9 bases of the junction unmatched. The CDR3 runs 15 residues. The chain's CDR3 is CASSPRAAGNNEQFF. The CDR3 nucleotides read TGTGCCAGCAGCCCCCGTGCAGCGGGAAACAATGAGCAGTTCTTC.

The chain couples TRBV19 to TRBJ2-1; D gene unclear. The CDR3 consists of 15 residues. The V end was cut by 3 bases, the J end by 6 bases, with 15 bases between. Per the germline V gene, CDR1 is LNHDA and CDR2 is SQIVND (reference sequence). The CDR3 nucleotides read TGTGCCAGTAGTATTTTGAGATCATCACCCAATGAGCAGTTCTTC. It encodes CASSILRSSPNEQFF.